These T cell receptor beta chains were read from a single sample in a study of identical twins. TCRdb reprocessed the 5' RACE reads with MiXCR, giving one entry per CDR3 protein. Of about 890,000 distinct CDR3 sequences in the sample, roughly an eighth were seen once. A further study also used this sample, focusing on yellow fever vaccine responses in identical twins.

The sample consisted of PBMCs. All receptors derive from a woman under 30 in good health. Each CDR3 is given with its conserved first and last residue. Fields, in order: D gene, V gene, J gene, clone size, CDR3 protein, CDR3 DNA. A D gene is named only where the DNA matches it firmly. Rows may omit the clone size; those that give it use once, few, many or a size class.

TRBD1	TRBV7-8	TRBJ1-1	NA	CASSLGQGSSTEAFF	TGTGCCAGCAGCTTAGGACAGGGATCCAGCACTGAAGCTTTCTTT
TRBD2	TRBV15	TRBJ2-1	NA	CATSRDSAGGPGEQFF	TGTGCCACCAGCAGAGACTCAGCGGGGGGGCCCGGTGAGCAGTTCTTC
TRBD2	TRBV5-1	TRBJ2-1	NA	CASSLPGLAGQNEQFF	TGCGCCAGCAGCTTGCCGGGACTAGCGGGTCAGAATGAGCAGTTCTTC
NA	TRBV24-1	TRBJ2-3	few	CATSDTFTSTDTQYF	TGTGCCACCAGTGACACCTTTACTAGCACAGATACGCAGTATTTT
TRBD2	TRBV4-1	TRBJ2-5	NA	CASSPGLAGGSGETQYF	TGCGCCAGCAGCCCGGGACTAGCGGGGGGTTCGGGTGAGACCCAGTACTTC
TRBD2	TRBV29-1	TRBJ2-7	few	CSVEDSGLAVEQYF	TGCAGCGTTGAAGATTCCGGACTAGCGGTCGAGCAGTACTTC
NA	TRBV5-1	TRBJ2-2	few	CASSPRLSGTSGELFF	TGCGCCAGCAGCCCCCGACTTAGTGGGACGTCTGGGGAGCTGTTTTTT
TRBD2	TRBV7-9	TRBJ2-2	NA	CASRRIIRGDNTGELFF	TGTGCCAGCAGACGGATCATTCGGGGGGACAACACCGGGGAGCTGTTTTTT
TRBD1	TRBV10-2	TRBJ1-4	few	CASGQGVRSEKLFF	TGCGCCAGCGGACAGGGAGTACGGAGTGAAAAACTGTTTTTT
TRBD1	TRBV6-1	TRBJ2-2	NA	CASSLSRGPTGELFF	TGTGCCAGCAGCCTTTCCAGGGGGCCGACCGGGGAGCTGTTTTTT
NA	TRBV21-1	TRBJ2-1	few	CASTTGQAPRLHNEQFF	TGTGCCAGCACAACAGGACAGGCCCCCAGACTTCACAATGAGCAGTTCTTC
TRBD2	TRBV19	TRBJ2-1	NA	CASRTSGTSDNEQFF	TGTGCCAGTAGAACCTCCGGGACTAGCGACAATGAGCAGTTCTTC
NA	TRBV27	TRBJ1-5	NA	CASRPRYGWDSNQPQHF	TGTGCCAGCAGACCCCGCTATGGGTGGGATAGCAATCAGCCCCAGCATTTT
TRBD2	TRBV20-1	TRBJ2-3	few	CSANTGGSTDTQYF	TGCAGTGCTAACACGGGGGGTAGCACAGATACGCAGTATTTT
TRBD1	TRBV6-1	TRBJ2-1	NA	CASRRAGTGGDEQFF	TGTGCCAGCAGGCGTGCCGGGACAGGGGGTGATGAGCAGTTCTTC
TRBD2	TRBV14	TRBJ2-2	many	CASTLSGGTGELFF	TGTGCCAGCACCCTAAGCGGGGGCACCGGGGAGCTGTTTTTT
NA	TRBV12-3/TRBV12-4	TRBJ1-6	many	CASSLVPNSPLHF	TGTGCCAGCAGTTTAGTCCCCAATTCACCCCTCCACTTT
NA	TRBV5-1	TRBJ2-6	NA	CASSYDRLSGANVLTF	TGCGCCAGCAGCTATGACAGGCTCTCTGGGGCCAACGTCCTGACTTTC
TRBD1	TRBV6-1	TRBJ2-1	NA	CASSEVPPWTGIYNEQFF	TGTGCCAGCAGTGAAGTCCCCCCGTGGACAGGGATCTACAATGAGCAGTTCTTC
NA	TRBV21-1	TRBJ2-5	few	CASSKQKASIQETQYF	TGTGCCAGCAGCAAACAAAAAGCCTCCATCCAAGAGACCCAGTACTTC
NA	TRBV12-3/TRBV12-4	TRBJ2-1	many	CASSPPPGAYNEQFF	TGTGCCAGCAGTCCCCCCCCCGGGGCCTACAATGAGCAGTTCTTC
NA	TRBV27	TRBJ2-7	many	CASSHGFSYEQYF	TGTGCCAGCAGCCATGGATTCTCCTACGAGCAGTACTTC
NA	TRBV27	TRBJ1-6	NA	CASSSEQDSSGNSPLHF	TGTGCCAGCAGTTCGGAACAAGACAGTTCGGGTAATTCACCCCTCCACTTT
NA	TRBV15	TRBJ1-1	NA	CATASSYLMGERTEAFF	TGTGCCACCGCCTCCAGTTACCTAATGGGTGAGAGAACTGAAGCTTTCTTT
TRBD1	TRBV24-1	TRBJ2-1	few	CATSDSPRTGDYNEQFF	TGTGCCACCAGTGATTCCCCAAGGACAGGGGACTACAATGAGCAGTTCTTC
TRBD2	TRBV5-6	TRBJ2-5	few	CASSLGLVETQYF	TGTGCTAGCAGCTTGGGACTAGTGGAGACCCAGTACTTC
NA	TRBV11-1	TRBJ1-3	many	CASSLAAALGFSGNTIYF	TGTGCCAGCAGCTTAGCGGCGGCTTTAGGATTTAGCGGAAACACCATATATTTT
NA	TRBV28	TRBJ2-7	few	CASSFGGRRAYEQYF	TGTGCCAGCAGTTTTGGAGGGAGAAGGGCCTACGAGCAGTACTTC
NA	TRBV7-8	TRBJ2-7	many	CASSSGKSSYEQYF	TGTGCCAGCTCAAGCGGAAAGAGCTCCTACGAGCAGTACTTC
NA	TRBV12-1	TRBJ2-7	NA	CASSFGWEVAGGYEERHEQYF	TGTGCCAGCAGCTTTGGCTGGGAAGTAGCGGGAGGGTATGAAGAAAGGCACGAGCAGTACTTC
TRBD2	TRBV9	TRBJ2-2	NA	CASSPQGSGSVGTGELFF	TGTGCCAGCAGCCCCCAGGGTAGCGGGAGTGTCGGAACCGGGGAGCTGTTTTTT
TRBD2	TRBV5-4	TRBJ2-5	few	CASSLGLAGAKETQYF	TGTGCCAGCAGTTTAGGACTAGCGGGGGCCAAAGAGACCCAGTACTTC
TRBD2	TRBV10-3	TRBJ2-1	NA	CAIRGLAPDNEQFF	TGTGCCATCAGGGGACTAGCGCCCGACAATGAGCAGTTCTTC
NA	TRBV18	TRBJ2-7	NA	CASSPSRGPYEQYF	TGTGCCAGCTCACCATCTAGGGGACCGTACGAGCAGTACTTC
NA	TRBV13	TRBJ1-1	many	CASSFRAGEAFF	TGTGCCAGCAGCTTCAGGGCAGGTGAAGCTTTCTTT
TRBD2	TRBV27	TRBJ2-7	few	CASSFLGLAGAESYEQYF	TGTGCCAGCAGTTTCCTGGGACTAGCGGGAGCGGAGTCCTACGAGCAGTACTTC
NA	TRBV11-1	TRBJ2-5	NA	CASSLGSSGTDPLGETQYF	TGTGCCAGCAGCTTAGGATCCTCCGGGACGGATCCCCTGGGGGAGACCCAGTACTTC
TRBD1	TRBV28	TRBJ2-1	many	CAARAGTGSYNEQFF	TGTGCCGCAAGAGCCGGGACAGGGTCCTACAATGAGCAGTTCTTC
NA	TRBV2	TRBJ2-6	many	CASSEALSPTAGANVLTF	TGTGCCAGCAGTGAAGCGCTGTCCCCTACGGCTGGGGCCAACGTCCTGACTTTC
TRBD2	TRBV7-3	TRBJ2-1	few	CASSLTLAGGPDEQFF	TGTGCCAGCAGCTTAACCCTAGCGGGAGGGCCCGATGAGCAGTTCTTC
NA	TRBV14	TRBJ2-2	many	CASSPRPDPRAGELFF	TGTGCCAGCAGCCCCAGACCCGACCCCAGAGCCGGGGAGCTGTTTTTT
TRBD1	TRBV5-1	TRBJ1-2	NA	CASSLAGQAGGYTF	TGCGCCAGCAGCTTGGCTGGACAGGCCGGTGGCTACACCTTC
TRBD2	TRBV2	TRBJ2-3	NA	CASSEPGGGAGDTQYF	TGTGCCAGCAGTGAACCTGGCGGGGGGGCAGGGGATACGCAGTATTTT
NA	TRBV3-1	TRBJ1-1	few	CASTSTGGDTEAFF	TGTGCCAGCACCTCGACAGGAGGGGACACTGAAGCTTTCTTT
NA	TRBV7-2	TRBJ2-1	NA	CASSLAPGDNEQFF	TGTGCCAGCAGCTTAGCCCCGGGGGACAATGAGCAGTTCTTC
NA	TRBV29-1	TRBJ2-1	few	CSTGAGRDEQFF	TGCAGCACCGGGGCAGGTCGGGATGAGCAGTTCTTC
NA	TRBV5-1	TRBJ2-5	few	CASSLAVFEQETQYF	TGCGCCAGCAGCTTGGCCGTGTTTGAGCAAGAGACCCAGTACTTC
NA	TRBV28	TRBJ2-6	NA	CASNPTVGVSGANVLTF	TGTGCCAGCAACCCGACAGTGGGCGTCTCTGGGGCCAACGTCCTGACTTTC
NA	TRBV18	TRBJ1-3	NA	CASSHDSASGNTIYF	TGTGCCAGCTCACACGACAGCGCATCTGGAAACACCATATATTTT
NA	TRBV12-3/TRBV12-4	TRBJ1-6	few	CASSFNRVGSPLHF	TGTGCCAGCAGTTTTAACAGGGTGGGTTCACCCCTCCACTTT
NA	TRBV12-3/TRBV12-4	TRBJ1-1	few	CASSFEQRNTEAFF	TGTGCCAGCAGTTTTGAACAGAGGAACACTGAAGCTTTCTTT
NA	TRBV24-1	TRBJ1-2	NA	CATSDRVYGYTF	TGTGCCACCAGTGACAGGGTCTATGGCTACACCTTC
NA	TRBV5-6	TRBJ1-2	few	CASSLGLAGPFYGYTF	TGTGCCAGCAGCTTGGGACTGGCAGGACCCTTCTATGGCTACACCTTC
NA	TRBV29-1	TRBJ1-1	few	CSARLGELNTEAFF	TGCAGCGCCCGGCTCGGGGAACTGAACACTGAAGCTTTCTTT
TRBD2	TRBV20-1	TRBJ2-1	few	CSARDTSGRAFVYNEQFF	TGCAGTGCTAGAGATACGAGCGGGAGGGCCTTCGTCTACAATGAGCAGTTCTTC